These 14 T cell receptor beta chains originate from one sample sequenced in a study of shared clonotypes between healthy human individuals. Profiling relied on immunoSEQ multiplex PCR, and the TCRdb table lists in-frame clones only, not all of them. The table records 980,000 or so clones, less than 85% of them present only once. Source material: memory CD4+ T cells sorted from blood. Documented subset: CD45RA-negative fraction. These receptors all stem from a man younger than 35 in good health.

The chain carries TRBV7-9 and TRBJ1-6; TRBD1 is a possible D gene (6 bases). CDR1 is SEHNR, CDR2 FQNEAQ, per germline (reference sequence). V lost 6 bases and J 7 bases, leaving 10 bases between the germline ends. The length of the CDR3 is 13 residues. The CDR3 sequence is CASSRQENSPLHF. The DNA for the CDR3 is TGTGCCAGCAGTAGACAGGAAAATTCACCCCTCCACTTT.

The V and J genes are TRBV7-2 and TRBJ2-5, with D possibly matching TRBD2 (6 bases). Trimming pared 5 bases from V and 6 bases from J, leaving 13 bases between. The CDR3 has 13 residues. CDR1 is SGHTA and CDR2 is FQGNSA in the germline V gene. CDR3: CASSPTGVKTQYF. CDR3 nucleotide sequence: TGTGCCAGCAGCCCAACGGGGGTAAAGACCCAGTACTTC. Drawing the rest from reference TRBV7-2 and TRBJ2-5, the complete variable domain is GAGVSQSPSNKVTEKGKDVELRCDPISGHTALYWYRQSLGQGLEFLIYFQGNSAPDKSGLPSDRFSAERTGGSVSTLTIQRTQQEDSAVYLCASSPTGVKTQYFGPGTRLLVL.

The chain recombines TRBV6-4 with TRBJ2-1; 10 nucleotides agree with TRBD2. Germline V lookup: CDR1 MRHNA, CDR2 SNTAGT. J gave up 9 bases and V 3 bases, and 2 bases lay outside the gene matches. This CDR3 has 13 residues. The CDR3 spells CASSELAGVEQFF. CDR3 DNA: TGTGCCAGCAGTGAGCTAGCGGGAGTTGAGCAGTTCTTC.

The genes are TRBV2 and TRBJ2-7, with D uncertain. V gave up 7 bases and J gave up 2 bases, with 15 bases separating them. In germline, CDR1 is SNHLY, CDR2 FYNNEI. The CDR3 runs 14 residues. CDR3 DNA: TGTGCCAGCACGCCATTCGTTGGGCCCTACGAGCAGTACTTC. It yields the protein CASTPFVGPYEQYF.

In its sample, this clone was seen many times. This rearrangement joins TRBV10-3 to TRBJ2-1; the D gene is possibly TRBD2 (5 bases). Per the germline V gene, CDR1 is ENHRY and CDR2 is SYGVKD. This CDR3 has 13 amino acids. The V end was cut by 9 bases, the J end by 5 bases, with 14 bases between. The CDR3 region has the DNA TGTGCCATAGGGCCGGGAACCAACAATGAGCAGTTCTTC. This sequence encodes CAIGPGTNNEQFF.

The rearrangement joins TRBV28 to TRBJ1-3, with a tentative D call TRBD1 (6 bases). Trimming stripped 9 bases from V and 0 bases from J, with 12 bases between. CDR3 length equals 14 residues. CDR1 is MDHEN and CDR2 is SYDVKM in the germline V gene. The chain's CDR3 is CASYRAISGNTIYF. The DNA of the CDR3 is TGTGCCAGTTACAGGGCGATCTCTGGAAACACCATATATTTT.

The chain carries TRBV5-5 and TRBJ2-7; 12 bases map to TRBD2. Trimming removed 4 bases from V and 2 bases from J; junction bases left unmatched: 7. The CDR3 loop spans 16 amino acids. CDR1 is SGHKS, CDR2 YYEKEE, per germline (reference sequence). The CDR3 protein is CASSPQLAGGAYEQYF. The DNA of the CDR3 is TGTGCCAGCAGCCCCCAACTAGCGGGAGGAGCCTACGAGCAGTACTTC.

V is TRBV5-6 and J is TRBJ1-3, with unresolved D. The germline V and J ends were trimmed by 3 bases and 0 bases, with 13 bases remaining between them. The V gene's germline CDR1 is SGHDT and CDR2 YYEEEE. The CDR3 loop spans 16 amino acids. This CDR3 is CASSSFGGSSGNTIYF. The CDR3 nucleotides are TGTGCCAGCAGCTCCTTTGGTGGGAGCTCTGGAAACACCATATATTTT.

This clone was seen repeatedly, ten times or more. V and J are TRBV4-1 and TRBJ1-2; D might be TRBD1 (6 bases). The germline gives CDR1 MGHRA, CDR2 YSYEKL. V was trimmed by 4 bases and J by 4 bases, leaving 13 bases between them. This CDR3 is 14 amino acids long. CDR3 nucleotide sequence: TGCGCCAGCAGCCCCTCGACAGGCTTCTATGGCTACACCTTC. Translated, it gives CASSPSTGFYGYTF.

This chain connects TRBV6-1 to TRBJ1-5; TRBD1 might be the D (6 bases). Trimming left V 1 base short and J 6 bases short, with 13 bases between. CDR3 length: 15 amino acids. CDR1 and CDR2 (germline): MNHNS, SASEGT. The CDR3 here is CASSEEQGYSQPQHF. The CDR3 nucleotides read TGTGCCAGCAGTGAAGAACAGGGATACAGTCAGCCCCAGCATTTT.

About this clone: Other nucleotide sequences in the sample specify the same CDR3. This chain uses TRBV19 with TRBJ1-5; D is perhaps TRBD1 (5 bases). Trimming left V 1 base short and J 7 bases short, with 11 bases between. This CDR3 is 14 amino acids long. Germline V gives CDR1 LNHDA, CDR2 SQIVND (reference sequence). In DNA form, the CDR3 reads TGTGCCAGTAGTATAGGGCAGGGCGACCAGCCCCAGCATTTT. Translated, it gives CASSIGQGDQPQHF. The whole variable domain, filled in from reference TRBV19 and TRBJ1-5, reads DGGITQSPKYLFRKEGQNVTLSCEQNLNHDAMYWYRQDPGQGLRLIYYSQIVNDFQKGDIAEGYSVSREKKESFPLTVTSAQKNPTAFYLCASSIGQGDQPQHFGDGTRLSIL.

The chain uses TRBV7-2 and TRBJ2-7; TRBD1 or TRBD2 may be the D gene (5 bases each). Trimming left V 2 bases short and J 0 bases short, with 11 bases between. Per the germline V gene, CDR1 is SGHTA and CDR2 is FQGNSA. The CDR3 runs 15 residues. This chain's CDR3 is CASSLRGVNSYEQYF. CDR3 bases: TGTGCCAGCAGCTTACGAGGGGTAAACTCCTACGAGCAGTACTTC.

This clone was observed a single time. J is TRBJ2-7 and V is TRBV5-4; 10 nucleotides align to TRBD2. The V and J ends lost 4 bases and 5 bases, in that order; junction bases with no gene match: 6. The CDR3 length is 14 residues. CDR1 SGHNT and CDR2 YYREEE come from the germline V gene (reference sequence). CDR3 coding DNA: TGTGCCAGCAGCCAGGGACTAGCGCTGCACGAGCAGTACTTC. Protein: CASSQGLALHEQYF.

About this clone: The sample holds other DNA sequences that translate to the same CDR3. The chain's CDR3 is CASSVVRNTEAFF. The CDR3, as DNA: TGTGCCAGCAGCGTAGTACGGAACACTGAAGCTTTCTTT. The chain joins TRBV9 to TRBJ1-1; D unclear. Germline V CDR1 and CDR2: SGDLS, YYNGEE. Trimming pared 0 bases from V and 1 base from J, leaving 4 bases between. The CDR3 covers 13 residues.